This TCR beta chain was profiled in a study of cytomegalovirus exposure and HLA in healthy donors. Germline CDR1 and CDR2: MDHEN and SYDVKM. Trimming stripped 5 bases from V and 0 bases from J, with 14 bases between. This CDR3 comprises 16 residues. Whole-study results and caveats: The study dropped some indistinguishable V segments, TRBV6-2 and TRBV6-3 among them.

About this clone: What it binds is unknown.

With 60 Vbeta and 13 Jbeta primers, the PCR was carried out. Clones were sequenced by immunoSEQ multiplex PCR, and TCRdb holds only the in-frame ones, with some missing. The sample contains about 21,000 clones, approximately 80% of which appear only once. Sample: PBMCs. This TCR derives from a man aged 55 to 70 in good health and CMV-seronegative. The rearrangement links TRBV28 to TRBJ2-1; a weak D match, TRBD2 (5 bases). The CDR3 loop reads CASSGLGGGSYNEQFF. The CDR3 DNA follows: TGTGCCAGCAGTGGACTCGGAGGAGGCTCCTACAATGAGCAGTTCTTC.